These 11 T cell receptor beta chains share one sample of origin, sequenced in a study of blood T cells in healthy people across ages. Together with a sample-barcoded 5' primer, a J-beta primer mix was included in a second PCR lasting about 7 to 11 cycles. MiXCR was run by TCRdb on the 5' RACE reads, yielding one entry per CDR3 protein. Of over 700,000 distinct CDR3 sequences listed, less than 70% are singletons. Material: blood. These receptors all come from a man older than 75 in good health.

Only a few counts were recorded for this clonotype. The rearrangement uses TRBV20-1 and TRBJ2-3; 14 bases agree with TRBD2. This CDR3 has 19 amino acids. Trimming removed 0 bases from V and 14 bases from J; junction bases left unmatched: 22. Germline V gives CDR1 DFQATT, CDR2 SNEGSKA (reference sequence). The CDR3 coding sequence is TGCAGTGCTAGAGATGACCCAAGGGGGACTAGCGGGAGAAGTAGATACGCGTATTTT. Translated: CSARDDPRGTSGRSRYAYF.

J is TRBJ1-4 and V is TRBV28; D gene unclear. There are 15 residues in the CDR3. Looked up from germline, CDR1 is MDHEN and CDR2 is SYDVKM. V shed 4 bases and J shed 5 bases, with 14 bases lying between them. CDR3 sequence reads: CASSSHRWPNEKLFF. The CDR3 nucleotides are TGTGCCAGCAGTTCCCATCGATGGCCAAATGAAAAACTGTTTTTT.

This clonotype has only a few counts. The chain links TRBV6-1 to TRBJ2-7; D may be TRBD2 (6 bases). V lost 6 bases, J lost 3 bases, and 21 bases lay in between. The CDR3 is made up of 16 amino acids. Germline V gene sequence: CDR1 MNHNS, CDR2 SASEGT. CDR3 DNA sequence: TGTGCCAGCAGCCCTTTAGCGGCAGTGAATAACTACGAGCAGTACTTC. Protein product: CASSPLAAVNNYEQYF.

This clonotype came up many times. V is TRBV3-1 and J is TRBJ2-5, with TRBD1 matching 12 bases. The CDR3 length is 17 residues. Germline loops: CDR1 LGHDT, CDR2 YNNKEL (reference sequence). With 0 bases clipped from V and 4 bases from J, the junction kept 6 bases outside the gene matches. CDR3 loop: CASSQDLGDRGLETQYF. The CDR3 region has the DNA TGTGCCAGCAGCCAAGATCTTGGGGACAGGGGGCTAGAGACCCAGTACTTC.

The rearrangement uses TRBV28 and TRBJ2-3; D is unclear. This CDR3 comprises 11 residues. Between the trimmed V and J ends, which lost 5 bases and 6 bases, there was a span of 6 bases. Germline lookup yields CDR1 MDHEN and CDR2 SYDVKM. CDR3 in DNA: TGTGCCAGCAGTAAAATTGATACGCAGTATTTT. Translation: CASSKIDTQYF.

A few counts support this clonotype. The chain combines TRBV7-9 with TRBJ1-2; tentatively, D is TRBD1 (6 bases). The CDR3 runs 12 residues. V dropped 3 bases and J dropped 7 bases, with 9 bases sitting between them. Germline V CDR1 and CDR2: SEHNR, FQNEAQ (reference sequence). For the CDR3, the DNA is TGTGCCAGCAGCTTCGAAGGGGGTGGCTACACCTTC. Its protein is CASSFEGGGYTF.

This clonotype was seen more than once but under ten times. The chain is built from TRBV7-2 and TRBJ2-4; D perhaps matches TRBD2 (6 bases). The better agreement between TRBJ2-7 and the DNA end casts doubt on the J call. CDR3 size: 13 residues. The germline V gene encodes CDR1 SGHTA and CDR2 FQGNSA. The CDR3: CASSLAGGIEQYF. The CDR3 DNA sequence: TGTGCCAGCAGCTTAGCAGGAGGGATCGAGCAGTACTTC.

This clonotype was counted between two and nine times. This rearrangement joins TRBV29-1 to TRBJ2-7, with TRBD1 identical over 10 bases. The DNA matches TRBJ2-1 better at its end, which makes the J call doubtful. The CDR3 has 12 amino acids. The V gene's germline CDR1 is SQVTM and CDR2 ANQGSEA. The CDR3 coding sequence is TGCAGCTCCCGGACAGGGGGTCGGGAGCAGTTCTTC. Its protein is CSSRTGGREQFF.

In its sample, this clonotype was seen a few times. This sequence joins TRBV3-1 and TRBJ1-6, with D uncertain. The length of the CDR3 is 13 residues. V lost 6 bases and J 7 bases, leaving 10 bases between the germline ends. Germline V CDR1 and CDR2: LGHDT, YNNKEL (reference sequence). The CDR3 coding sequence is TGTGCCAGCAGGGCCACCGGGAATTCACCCCTCCACTTT. It specifies CASRATGNSPLHF.

This chain joins TRBV6-2 or TRBV6-3 and TRBJ2-3; no clear D gene. V was shortened by 0 bases and J by 14 bases, with 15 bases between the two germline ends. This CDR3 spans 13 amino acids. Germline values: CDR1 MNHEY, CDR2 SVGEGT. The CDR3 DNA follows: TGTGCCAGCAGTTACTCGTTAAGCTCCTTCGCGTATTTT. Translating gives CASSYSLSSFAYF.

J is TRBJ2-1 and V is TRBV29-1; D uncertain. CDR1 is SQVTM and CDR2 is ANQGSEA in the germline V gene. The V end was cut by 5 bases, the J end by 2 bases, with 10 bases between. The CDR3 sequence is 13 residues long. In nucleotides, the CDR3 is TGCAGCGTTTGGGCCAACCCCTACAATGAGCAGTTCTTC. This encodes CSVWANPYNEQFF.